These 2 T cell receptor beta chains share one sample of origin, sequenced in a study of OX40 agonist ivuxolimab in advanced cancers. Profiling relied on immunoSEQ multiplex PCR, and the TCRdb table lists in-frame clones only, not all of them. The sample lists roughly 70,000 clones; more than 80% were seen once. Sequenced material: CD4+ or CD8+ T cells sorted from blood, taken in a trial of the OX40 agonist ivuxolimab. All receptors derive from an adult with an advanced solid tumor such as melanoma, head and neck, liver or kidney cancer.

The V gene is TRBV2, the J gene TRBJ2-3, with TRBD2 identical over 8 bases. Germline assignment: CDR1 SNHLY and CDR2 FYNNEI. The CDR3 runs 15 residues. With V trimmed by 6 bases and J by 5 bases, 10 bases remained unmatched. This CDR3 reads CASRIRLARRDTQYF. CDR3 DNA sequence: TGTGCCAGCAGGATCCGACTAGCGCGCAGAGATACGCAGTATTTT.

The V call is TRBV27, the J call TRBJ2-7; 8 nucleotides agree with TRBD1. V lost 6 bases to trimming and J lost 2 bases; unmatched junction nucleotides: 18. Per germline, CDR1 MNHEY and CDR2 SMNVEV (reference sequence). The CDR3 totals 18 residues. The CDR3 spells CASSKQPRRGQDPYEQYF. CDR3 DNA sequence: TGTGCCAGCAGCAAACAACCCCGGCGGGGACAGGATCCCTACGAGCAGTACTTC.